This T cell receptor beta chain was obtained from a study of Ad26.COV2.S vaccination and SARS-CoV-2 variants. The germline V and J ends were trimmed by 2 bases and 7 bases, with 12 bases remaining between them. The germline V gene has CDR1 MDHEN and CDR2 SYDVKM. The CDR3 length is 14 residues. Regarding treatment: 15 to 20 received Ad26.COV2.S at low or high dose, single or two shots; 5 received placebo; per-sample allocation not given. On day 63 after the first injection, vaccine and placebo recipients gave samples. Some clones are missing from TCRdb's copy, which holds only in-frame ones; the method was immunoSEQ multiplex PCR. The sample lists around 310,000 clones; approximately 87% were seen once.

The source is a person between 18 and 60 years old who received the Ad26.COV2.S COVID-19 vaccine or a placebo. The chain has TRBV28 and TRBJ1-5; a weak D match, TRBD1 (6 bases). Specimen: peripheral blood, collected in a trial of Ad26.COV2.S vaccine versus placebo. The CDR3 nucleotides read TGTGCCAGCAGTTTAGTGGGGGCTGGCCAGCCCCAGCATTTT. This sequence encodes CASSLVGAGQPQHF. The full variable domain, completed using reference TRBV28 and TRBJ1-5, is DVKVTQSSRYLVKRTGEKVFLECVQDMDHENMFWYRQDPGLGLRLIYFSYDVKMKEKGDIPEGYSVSREKKERFSLILESASTNQTSMYLCASSLVGAGQPQHFGDGTRLSIL.